Listed below are T cell receptor beta chains from one sample, sequenced in a study of cytomegalovirus exposure and HLA in healthy donors. Data came from immunoSEQ multiplex PCR; TCRdb stores just in-frame clones and leaves some out. With 20,000 to 25,000 clones in the sample, the ten largest clones hold 17%. Sequenced: PBMCs. These receptors were taken from a male donor in good health and CMV-seropositive. Both conserved end residues are part of each CDR3. The order of the fields is V gene, D gene, J gene, CDR3 DNA, CDR3 protein. A D gene is named only where the DNA matches it firmly.

TRBV19	.	TRBJ1-2	TGTGCCAGTAGTATCCTCCAGGCTAACTATGGCTACACCTTC	CASSILQANYGYTF
TRBV4-1	.	TRBJ1-5	TGCGCCAGCAGCATAGATGGAGGGAATCAGCACCAGCATTTT	CASSIDGGNQHQHF
TRBV6-5	TRBD2	TRBJ2-5	TGTGCCAGCTCAGGGCTAGCGGGGAGCGAGACCCAGTACTTC	CASSGLAGSETQYF
TRBV29-1	.	TRBJ2-7	TGCAGCGTAGAGTATCGGGACGAGCAGTACTTC	CSVEYRDEQYF
TRBV30	TRBD2	TRBJ2-1	TGTGCCTGGAGTATAGGACTAGCGGGGTCCGAGCAGTTCTTC	CAWSIGLAGSEQFF
TRBV29-1	.	TRBJ2-3	TGCAGCGTGGGGGGACTGTCTGGCACAGATACGCAGTATTTT	CSVGGLSGTDTQYF
TRBV9	TRBD2	TRBJ2-3	TGTGCCAGCAGCGTCCACGGGACTAGCGGGGGAGAGGATACGCAGTATTTT	CASSVHGTSGGEDTQYF
TRBV30	.	TRBJ2-7	TGTGCCTGCCGAAGGGACCCCGGGACACAGAGCTTC	CACRRDPGTQSF
TRBV6-1	.	TRBJ1-5	TGTGCCAGCAGTGACTCAGGGGAGATTCAGCCCCAGCATTTT	CASSDSGEIQPQHF
TRBV29-1	.	TRBJ2-5	TGCAGCTCTTTTGCAGGGGAGGAGACCCAGTACTTC	CSSFAGEETQYF
TRBV27	.	TRBJ1-1	TGTGCCAGCAGTCTTCTAGGCGGGACTGAAGCTTTCTTT	CASSLLGGTEAFF
TRBV30	TRBD1	TRBJ2-5	TGTGCCTGGATGGTGACTTGGCGGCCAGGGGGCCAAGAGACCCAGTACTTC	CAWMVTWRPGGQETQYF
TRBV30	.	TRBJ1-1	TGTGCCTGGGATGTCCAGTCGGGGGATGAAGCTTTCTTT	CAWDVQSGDEAFF
TRBV5-1	.	TRBJ1-1	TGCGCCAGCAGCTTGACAGGTTCGGATAACACTGAAGCTTTCTTT	CASSLTGSDNTEAFF
TRBV18	.	TRBJ2-7	TGTGCCAGCTCACGTGAAAGAGTTGGTGGTGAGCAGTACTTC	CASSRERVGGEQYF
TRBV2	.	TRBJ2-7	TGTGCCAGCAACGGTGTAGCCGGAATTACCTACGAGCAGTACTTC	CASNGVAGITYEQYF
TRBV7-2	TRBD1	TRBJ1-1	TGTGCCAGCAGCGCATTAACAGGGGGCGCTTCGGAAGCTTTCTTT	CASSALTGGASEAFF
TRBV6-1	TRBD1	TRBJ1-4	TGTGCCAGCAGTGGAAAGACAGGGGGTAATGAAAAACTGTTTTTT	CASSGKTGGNEKLFF
TRBV6-5	TRBD1	TRBJ2-3	TGTGCCAGCATGGACAGGAACACAGATACGCAGTATTTT	CASMDRNTDTQYF
TRBV5-1	.	TRBJ1-2	TGCGCCAGCAGCCGAAACGGTGGTCCGTCGGATGGCTACACCTTC	CASSRNGGPSDGYTF
TRBV25-1	.	TRBJ2-1	TGTGCCAGCAGTGAAGATTGGGGGGTTGCCTACAATGAGCAGTTCTTC	CASSEDWGVAYNEQFF
TRBV14	.	TRBJ1-2	TGTGCCAGCAGCCAACGCAGGAGGTATGGCTACACCTTC	CASSQRRRYGYTF
TRBV18	.	TRBJ1-5	TGTGCCAGCTCACCAGGGGAGAATCAGCCCCAGCATTTT	CASSPGENQPQHF
TRBV15	TRBD1	TRBJ1-4	TGTGCCACCAGCTCCCGGACAGGGGGCAACGAAAAACTGTTTTTT	CATSSRTGGNEKLFF
TRBV30	.	TRBJ1-2	TGTGCCAGCGCTGAAACTAACTATGGCTACACCTTC	CASAETNYGYTF
TRBV6-6	TRBD1	TRBJ1-1	TGTGCCAGCGAGGCAGGGGGCGCGCGGACTGAAGCTTTCTTT	CASEAGGARTEAFF
TRBV5-6	TRBD2	TRBJ2-1	TGTGCCAGCAGCTTGGATTGGGGTAGCGGGAGAAACAATGAGCAGTTCTTC	CASSLDWGSGRNNEQFF
TRBV2	TRBD1	TRBJ1-2	TGTGCCAGCAGAAGGGGGACAGGGTCGAAGTATGGCTACACCTTC	CASRRGTGSKYGYTF
TRBV5-4	TRBD2	TRBJ2-7	TGTGCCAGCAGCTTAGCGGGAGAGAGCTCCTACGAGCAGTACTTC	CASSLAGESSYEQYF
TRBV4-2	TRBD2	TRBJ2-3	TGTGCCAGCAGCCAGACGTGGGATTCTAGCGGGGGGGCCCTCACAGATACGCAGTATTTT	CASSQTWDSSGGALTDTQYF
TRBV5-1	TRBD2	TRBJ2-7	TGCGCCAGCAGCTTGGGAGGACTAGCGGGTAACGAGCAGTACTTC	CASSLGGLAGNEQYF
TRBV5-8	.	TRBJ1-2	TGTGCCAGCAGCTTGTGGGGGGGACCGAGTTTTGATGGCTACACCTTC	CASSLWGGPSFDGYTF
TRBV4-1	TRBD1	TRBJ1-1	TGCGCCAGCAGCCAATTCCCAGGGGGCCCTGAAACTGAAGCTTTCTTT	CASSQFPGGPETEAFF
TRBV5-6	.	TRBJ1-3	TGTGCCAGCAGTGTAGCCTACTCTGGAAACACCATATATTTT	CASSVAYSGNTIYF
TRBV23-1	.	TRBJ2-3	TGCGCCAGCAGTCGGAAACAGGGCCCCACAGATACGCAGTATTTT	CASSRKQGPTDTQYF
TRBV13	.	TRBJ2-7	TGTGCCAGCAGCTTTTCCCGGGAGCAGTACTTC	CASSFSREQYF
TRBV11-3	.	TRBJ2-3	TGTGCCAGCAGCAGGTCTGGGGAATTTACCAGGGATTTT	CASSRSGEFTRDF
TRBV28	TRBD1	TRBJ2-3	TGTGCCAGCAGCCCACGAACAGGGGTAGCAGATACGCAGTATTTT	CASSPRTGVADTQYF
TRBV4-2	.	TRBJ2-1	TGTGCCAGCAGCCAAGGGGAGGGGGTGAACAATGAGCAGTTCTTC	CASSQGEGVNNEQFF
TRBV4-3	TRBD2	TRBJ2-7	TGCGCCAGCAGCCAAGATCGGCTAGCGGGCTCCCCCTACGAGCAGTACTTC	CASSQDRLAGSPYEQYF
TRBV6-1	TRBD1	TRBJ2-1	TGTGCCAACAGTGGGACAGGGTTGGATGAGCAGTTCTTC	CANSGTGLDEQFF
TRBV4-2	.	TRBJ1-5	TGTGCCAGCAGCTACAAGCGGGGAACCACTTATAGCAATCAGCCCCAGCATTTT	CASSYKRGTTYSNQPQHF
TRBV5-1	.	TRBJ2-3	TGCGCCAGCAGCTTCGTGCAGGTAGATTCAGATACGCAGTATTTT	CASSFVQVDSDTQYF
TRBV13	.	TRBJ2-7	TGTGCCAGCAGCTTAGGGCGGGGCGGGCCCTACGAGCAGTACTTC	CASSLGRGGPYEQYF
TRBV19	.	TRBJ2-3	TGTGCCAGTAGTTTGGGGAGTTTAAGCACAGATACGCAGTATTTT	CASSLGSLSTDTQYF
TRBV27	.	TRBJ1-5	TGTGCCAGCCGCCTGGGAGGGCCGAATCAGCCCCAGCATTTT	CASRLGGPNQPQHF
TRBV4-3	.	TRBJ1-2	TGCGCCAGCAGCCAGGCCGGACAGCGTTATGGCTACACCTTC	CASSQAGQRYGYTF
TRBV18	TRBD1	TRBJ1-2	TGTGCCAGCTCCATAGGACAGGACGTAAGTGGCTACACCTTC	CASSIGQDVSGYTF
TRBV6-5	.	TRBJ1-2	TGTGCAACGGGGGGGGTCGACGGCTATGGCTACACCTTC	CATGGVDGYGYTF
TRBV15	.	TRBJ1-1	TGTGCCACCAGCAGAGGGGGGGTTACGACTGAAGCTTTCTTT	CATSRGGVTTEAFF
TRBV27	.	TRBJ1-1	TGTGCCAGCAGTATACGAACAGGGCTCGGCACTGAAGCTTTCTTT	CASSIRTGLGTEAFF
TRBV29-1	TRBD2	TRBJ2-7	TGCAGCGTTGGTCGGGGGGAGGCCTACGAGCAGTACTTC	CSVGRGEAYEQYF
TRBV5-1	.	TRBJ1-6	TGCGCCAGCACCCCCTTGGATGTGAGCGAATCACCCCTCCACTTT	CASTPLDVSESPLHF
TRBV6-5	.	TRBJ2-5	TGTGCCAGCAGCCGTAGACAGATTCAAGAGACCCAGTACTTC	CASSRRQIQETQYF
TRBV6-6	.	TRBJ1-2	TGTGCCAGCAGTCAGGGCGCTGGCTACACCTTC	CASSQGAGYTF
TRBV30	.	TRBJ1-2	TGTGCCTGGAATGGGGCGGACTATGGCTACACCTTC	CAWNGADYGYTF
TRBV25-1	.	TRBJ1-1	TGTGCCAGCAGCTTTAGGGGGGGGGTTAACACTGAAGCTTTCTTT	CASSFRGGVNTEAFF
TRBV30	.	TRBJ1-1	TGTGCCTGGAGTGTATGGACAGTTGAAAACACTGAAGCTTTCTTT	CAWSVWTVENTEAFF